This TCR beta chain comes out of a study of blood T cell repertoires in COVID-19. The overall study: COVID-19 samples from acute and convalescent phases originated in the United States, Italy and Spain.

V was clipped by 3 bases and J by 0 bases, with 7 bases between them. The CDR3 consists of 14 residues. Germline V gives CDR1 LGHDT, CDR2 YNNKEL (reference sequence). Clones were sequenced by immunoSEQ multiplex PCR, and TCRdb holds only the in-frame ones, with some missing. The sample lists 60,000 to 90,000 clones, around 90% occurring once. Sequenced: peripheral blood. The source is an elderly woman with acute or convalescent COVID-19. The chain has TRBV3-1 (or the pseudogene TRBV3-2) and TRBJ2-3; tentative D call: TRBD1 (6 bases). CDR3 nucleotides: TGTGCCAGCAGCCACAGGGGAAGCACAGATACGCAGTATTTT. Its protein product is CASSHRGSTDTQYF.